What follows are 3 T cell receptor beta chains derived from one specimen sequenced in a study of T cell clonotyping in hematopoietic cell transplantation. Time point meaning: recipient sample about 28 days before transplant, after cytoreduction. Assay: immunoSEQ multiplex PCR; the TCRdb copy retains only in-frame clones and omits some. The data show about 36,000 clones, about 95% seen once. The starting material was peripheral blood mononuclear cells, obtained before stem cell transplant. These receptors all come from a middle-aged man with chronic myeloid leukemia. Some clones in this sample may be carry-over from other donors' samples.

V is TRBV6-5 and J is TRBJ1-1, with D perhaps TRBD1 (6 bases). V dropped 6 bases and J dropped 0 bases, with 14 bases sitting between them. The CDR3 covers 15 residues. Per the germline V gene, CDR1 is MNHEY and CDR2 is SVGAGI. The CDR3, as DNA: TGTGCCAGCAGCCGCGCGGGACACCTGAACACTGAAGCTTTCTTT. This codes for CASSRAGHLNTEAFF.

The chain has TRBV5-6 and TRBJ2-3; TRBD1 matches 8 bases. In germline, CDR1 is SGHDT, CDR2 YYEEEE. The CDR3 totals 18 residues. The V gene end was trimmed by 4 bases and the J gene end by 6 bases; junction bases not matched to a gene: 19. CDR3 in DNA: TGTGCCAGCAGCGGTTCGGCGGGGTCGACTTACAGGGGGGATACGCAGTATTTT. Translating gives CASSGSAGSTYRGDTQYF.

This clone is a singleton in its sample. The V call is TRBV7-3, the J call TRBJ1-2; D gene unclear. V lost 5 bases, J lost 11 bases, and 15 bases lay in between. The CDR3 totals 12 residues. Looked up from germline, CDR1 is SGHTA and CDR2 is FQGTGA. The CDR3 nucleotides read TGTGCCAGCAGCGAACCCCGCAAGCGGTACACCTTC. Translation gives CASSEPRKRYTF.